This is a list of T cell receptor beta chains from one sample in a study of cytomegalovirus exposure and HLA in healthy donors. The protocol was immunoSEQ multiplex PCR, while the TCRdb copy is restricted to in-frame clones and leaves out a portion. Of roughly 180,000 clones listed, around 82% are singletons. Specimen: PBMCs. These receptors were collected from a boy younger than 18 in good health and CMV-seronegative. CDR3s include the opening cysteine and the closing phenylalanine or tryptophan. A D gene is named only where the DNA matches it firmly. Part of the rows lack a size; the others show once, few, many or a class for expanded clones.

clone size: NA
V gene: TRBV9
J gene: TRBJ2-1
D gene: NA
CDR3 DNA: TGTGCCAGCACGCCAACTACCAAGAATGAGCAGTTCTTC
CDR3 protein: CASTPTTKNEQFF

clone size: NA
V gene: TRBV5-6
J gene: TRBJ2-3
D gene: TRBD2
CDR3 DNA: TGTGCCAGCAGCCACGGACTAGCGGGAGGGCCTCGGGGCACAGATACGCAGTATTTT
CDR3 protein: CASSHGLAGGPRGTDTQYF

clone size: NA
V gene: TRBV30
J gene: TRBJ1-5
D gene: NA
CDR3 DNA: TGTGCCTGGAGTACAGGCGGATTCCCCCAGCATTTT
CDR3 protein: CAWSTGGFPQHF

clone size: NA
V gene: TRBV10-1
J gene: TRBJ1-5
D gene: NA
CDR3 DNA: TGCGCCAGCAGTGAGTCTCGGGATCAGCCCCAGCATTTT
CDR3 protein: CASSESRDQPQHF

clone size: NA
V gene: TRBV2
J gene: TRBJ1-2
D gene: NA
CDR3 DNA: TGTGCCAGCAGTCCAATCTACGTAGCAAACTATGGCTACACCTTC
CDR3 protein: CASSPIYVANYGYTF

clone size: few
V gene: TRBV7-3
J gene: TRBJ2-2
D gene: NA
CDR3 DNA: TGTGCCAGCAGCTTAAGCGGGGTCGGGGAGCTGTTTTTT
CDR3 protein: CASSLSGVGELFF

clone size: few
V gene: TRBV10-3
J gene: TRBJ2-1
D gene: TRBD2
CDR3 DNA: TGTGCCATCAGTGAGGGTAGCGGGAGGGCCCCCTACAATGAGCAGTTCTTC
CDR3 protein: CAISEGSGRAPYNEQFF

clone size: NA
V gene: TRBV30
J gene: TRBJ2-1
D gene: TRBD2
CDR3 DNA: TGTGCCTGGAGTGTAACCCCCGGGGCTAGCGGGGGGGTTGGTGAGCAATTCTTC
CDR3 protein: CAWSVTPGASGGVGEQFF

clone size: NA
V gene: TRBV27
J gene: TRBJ1-5
D gene: NA
CDR3 DNA: TGTGCCAGCAGTTTAGCCGGTCAGCCCCAGCATTTT
CDR3 protein: CASSLAGQPQHF

clone size: few
V gene: TRBV6-6
J gene: TRBJ2-3
D gene: TRBD2
CDR3 DNA: TGTGCCAGCACTGGACTAGCGGGGGGGCCAGATACGCAGTATTTT
CDR3 protein: CASTGLAGGPDTQYF

clone size: NA
V gene: TRBV5-1
J gene: TRBJ2-3
D gene: NA
CDR3 DNA: TGCGCCAGCAGCTTGGCCCCCCCCGCCGGGGAGGAAGGAGATACGCAGTATTTT
CDR3 protein: CASSLAPPAGEEGDTQYF

clone size: NA
V gene: TRBV7-8
J gene: TRBJ1-1
D gene: TRBD1
CDR3 DNA: TGTGCCAGCAGCCCCCGGGTACTGACAGGGGCCCGCTATTGGACTGAAGCTTTCTTT
CDR3 protein: CASSPRVLTGARYWTEAFF

clone size: NA
V gene: TRBV2
J gene: TRBJ2-5
D gene: NA
CDR3 DNA: TGTGCCAGCAGTGGGGGACTGATTACCGGGGAGACCCAGTACTTC
CDR3 protein: CASSGGLITGETQYF

clone size: few
V gene: TRBV29-1
J gene: TRBJ2-1
D gene: NA
CDR3 DNA: TGCAGCGTTGTACTGACTACATCCTACAATGAGCAGTTCTTC
CDR3 protein: CSVVLTTSYNEQFF

clone size: NA
V gene: TRBV30
J gene: TRBJ2-2
D gene: NA
CDR3 DNA: TGTGCCTGGACATACAGGGCGAACACCGGGGAGCTGTTTTTT
CDR3 protein: CAWTYRANTGELFF

clone size: few
V gene: TRBV10-2
J gene: TRBJ2-7
D gene: TRBD1
CDR3 DNA: TGCGCCAGCAGTGAGGCAGGGGGTGTCTACGAGCAGTACTTC
CDR3 protein: CASSEAGGVYEQYF

clone size: NA
V gene: TRBV28
J gene: TRBJ2-1
D gene: TRBD2
CDR3 DNA: TGTGCCAGCAGTTTGGTGCTCCGACTAGCGGGATCACACAATGAGCAGTTCTTC
CDR3 protein: CASSLVLRLAGSHNEQFF

clone size: NA
V gene: TRBV6-5
J gene: TRBJ1-1
D gene: NA
CDR3 DNA: TGTGCCAGCAGTTTCGGGGTCGGCACTGAAGCTTTCTTT
CDR3 protein: CASSFGVGTEAFF

clone size: NA
V gene: TRBV7-9
J gene: TRBJ2-7
D gene: TRBD1
CDR3 DNA: TGTGCCAGCAGCTTAGTGATCCTCCGGGACAGATCCTACGAGCAGTACTTC
CDR3 protein: CASSLVILRDRSYEQYF

clone size: NA
V gene: TRBV6-6
J gene: TRBJ2-7
D gene: TRBD2
CDR3 DNA: TGTGCCAGCGGAGTAGCGGGAGAGTTCTCCTACGAGCAGTACTTC
CDR3 protein: CASGVAGEFSYEQYF

clone size: NA
V gene: TRBV5-1
J gene: TRBJ2-6
D gene: NA
CDR3 DNA: TGCGCCAGCCAAACCAGCTCTGGGGCCAACGTCCTGACTTTC
CDR3 protein: CASQTSSGANVLTF

clone size: NA
V gene: TRBV29-1
J gene: TRBJ2-2
D gene: TRBD2
CDR3 DNA: TGCAGCGTTTGGGGGGGAACTAACACCGGGGAGCTGTTTTTT
CDR3 protein: CSVWGGTNTGELFF

clone size: NA
V gene: TRBV11-2
J gene: TRBJ2-5
D gene: TRBD2
CDR3 DNA: TGTGCCAGCAGCGGACTAGCGCAGACCCAGTACTTC
CDR3 protein: CASSGLAQTQYF

clone size: once
V gene: TRBV7-2
J gene: TRBJ1-2
D gene: TRBD1
CDR3 DNA: TGTGCCAGCAGCTTAAGGACAGGGGGGTATGGCTACACCTTC
CDR3 protein: CASSLRTGGYGYTF

clone size: once
V gene: TRBV5-5
J gene: TRBJ1-5
D gene: NA
CDR3 DNA: TGTGCCAGCAGCTTTGTAGGGGATCGCAATCAGCCCCAGCATTTT
CDR3 protein: CASSFVGDRNQPQHF

clone size: NA
V gene: TRBV5-4
J gene: TRBJ1-6
D gene: NA
CDR3 DNA: TGTGCCGGTGGGACTGACAATTATAATTCACCCCTCCACTTT
CDR3 protein: CAGGTDNYNSPLHF

clone size: NA
V gene: TRBV27
J gene: TRBJ1-2
D gene: NA
CDR3 DNA: TGTGCCAGCAGCCCCTCTTCGACGGGATATGGCTACACCTTC
CDR3 protein: CASSPSSTGYGYTF

clone size: NA
V gene: TRBV5-1
J gene: TRBJ2-2
D gene: TRBD2
CDR3 DNA: TGCGCCAGCAGTTTAACTAGCGGGGCCGGGGAGCTGTTTTTT
CDR3 protein: CASSLTSGAGELFF

clone size: once
V gene: TRBV10-3
J gene: TRBJ2-7
D gene: NA
CDR3 DNA: TGTGCCATCAGTGAGTCGTTCAGGGGGGTGCAAGACGAGCAGTACTTC
CDR3 protein: CAISESFRGVQDEQYF

clone size: NA
V gene: TRBV29-1
J gene: TRBJ2-1
D gene: TRBD2
CDR3 DNA: TGCAGCGGACCCGCGGGAGGCCGAAATGAGCAGTTCTTC
CDR3 protein: CSGPAGGRNEQFF

clone size: NA
V gene: TRBV15
J gene: TRBJ1-1
D gene: NA
CDR3 DNA: TGTGCCACCAGCAGAGTTAAACAGACCCAGGCAGGGATCTTCGAAGCTTTCTTT
CDR3 protein: CATSRVKQTQAGIFEAFF

clone size: NA
V gene: TRBV7-9
J gene: TRBJ2-7
D gene: NA
CDR3 DNA: TGTGCCAGTTACCGAGCGGATTCCTACGAGCAGTACTTC
CDR3 protein: CASYRADSYEQYF

clone size: once
V gene: TRBV29-1
J gene: TRBJ2-7
D gene: NA
CDR3 DNA: TGCAGCATCAGAGTGGAGAATTCCTACGAGCAGTACTTC
CDR3 protein: CSIRVENSYEQYF

clone size: NA
V gene: TRBV10-3
J gene: TRBJ1-4
D gene: NA
CDR3 DNA: TGTGCCATCAGGAGGGCAACTAATGAAAAACTGTTTTTT
CDR3 protein: CAIRRATNEKLFF

clone size: NA
V gene: TRBV25-1
J gene: TRBJ2-7
D gene: TRBD1
CDR3 DNA: TGTGCCAGCAGTGACTCGGGACAGACCTACGAGCAGTACTTC
CDR3 protein: CASSDSGQTYEQYF

clone size: few
V gene: TRBV12-5
J gene: TRBJ1-5
D gene: NA
CDR3 DNA: TGTGCTAGTGGTTTGACTCTTAATCAGCCCCAGCATTTT
CDR3 protein: CASGLTLNQPQHF

clone size: NA
V gene: TRBV13
J gene: TRBJ2-5
D gene: TRBD2
CDR3 DNA: TGTGCCAGCAGCTTAGGGCGGGGGGGAGAGACCCAGTACTTC
CDR3 protein: CASSLGRGGETQYF

clone size: NA
V gene: TRBV7-8
J gene: TRBJ1-5
D gene: NA
CDR3 DNA: TGTGCCAGCAGCTTGGATTACAGGTACAATCAGCCCCAGCATTTT
CDR3 protein: CASSLDYRYNQPQHF

clone size: NA
V gene: TRBV5-5
J gene: TRBJ1-1
D gene: NA
CDR3 DNA: TGTGCCAGCAGCCCCGGAGTGAACACTGAAGCTTTCTTT
CDR3 protein: CASSPGVNTEAFF

clone size: NA
V gene: TRBV19
J gene: TRBJ2-2
D gene: NA
CDR3 DNA: TGTGCCAGTAGTATTCTTACCGGGGAGCTGTTTTTT
CDR3 protein: CASSILTGELFF

clone size: NA
V gene: TRBV19
J gene: TRBJ2-7
D gene: TRBD2
CDR3 DNA: TGTGCCAGTAGTTTTGGGGGGGAAACCTACGAGCAGTACTTC
CDR3 protein: CASSFGGETYEQYF

clone size: NA
V gene: TRBV5-4
J gene: TRBJ2-3
D gene: TRBD2
CDR3 DNA: TGTGCCAGCAGCTTGGGGACTAGCGGGAGAACAGATACGCAGTATTTT
CDR3 protein: CASSLGTSGRTDTQYF

clone size: NA
V gene: TRBV7-9
J gene: TRBJ2-1
D gene: NA
CDR3 DNA: TGTTCCAGCAGCCTCCTAGCTGGGACAAGGAACAATGAGCAGTTCTTC
CDR3 protein: CSSSLLAGTRNNEQFF

clone size: NA
V gene: TRBV10-3
J gene: TRBJ2-1
D gene: TRBD2
CDR3 DNA: TGTGCCATCAGTGAGTCTTCTAGCGGGGGGCATCGGCAGTTCTTC
CDR3 protein: CAISESSSGGHRQFF

clone size: NA
V gene: TRBV27
J gene: TRBJ1-6
D gene: TRBD1
CDR3 DNA: TGTGCCAGCAGCCTCGACAGGGGGAGGTCACCCCTCCACTTT
CDR3 protein: CASSLDRGRSPLHF

clone size: NA
V gene: TRBV7-3
J gene: TRBJ2-3
D gene: NA
CDR3 DNA: TGTGCCAGCAGCCTGGGGACTTGGGATACGCAGTATTTT
CDR3 protein: CASSLGTWDTQYF

clone size: NA
V gene: TRBV6-1
J gene: TRBJ2-6
D gene: TRBD1
CDR3 DNA: TGTGCCAGCAGTGATGACAGGGGGAACTCTGGGGCCAACGTCCTGACTTTC
CDR3 protein: CASSDDRGNSGANVLTF

clone size: NA
V gene: TRBV11-2
J gene: TRBJ1-2
D gene: TRBD1
CDR3 DNA: TGTGCCAGCAGCCGAGAACCGGGACAGCCCTATGGCTACACCTTC
CDR3 protein: CASSREPGQPYGYTF

clone size: few
V gene: TRBV7-9
J gene: TRBJ2-3
D gene: NA
CDR3 DNA: TGTGCCAGCAGCTTTGGGAGTGCCCCAGATACGCAGTATTTT
CDR3 protein: CASSFGSAPDTQYF

clone size: NA
V gene: TRBV6-5
J gene: TRBJ1-5
D gene: NA
CDR3 DNA: TGTGCCAGCAGTTACGATCACACAGGGAATCAGCCCCAGCATTTT
CDR3 protein: CASSYDHTGNQPQHF

clone size: NA
V gene: TRBV28
J gene: TRBJ1-3
D gene: TRBD1
CDR3 DNA: TGTGCCAGCAGTCGTAATGAGGGACAGGGCGGCTCTGGAAACACCATATATTTT
CDR3 protein: CASSRNEGQGGSGNTIYF

clone size: NA
V gene: TRBV27
J gene: TRBJ1-5
D gene: NA
CDR3 DNA: TGTGCCAGCAGTTTCTTATATAGCAATCAGCCCCAGCATTTT
CDR3 protein: CASSFLYSNQPQHF